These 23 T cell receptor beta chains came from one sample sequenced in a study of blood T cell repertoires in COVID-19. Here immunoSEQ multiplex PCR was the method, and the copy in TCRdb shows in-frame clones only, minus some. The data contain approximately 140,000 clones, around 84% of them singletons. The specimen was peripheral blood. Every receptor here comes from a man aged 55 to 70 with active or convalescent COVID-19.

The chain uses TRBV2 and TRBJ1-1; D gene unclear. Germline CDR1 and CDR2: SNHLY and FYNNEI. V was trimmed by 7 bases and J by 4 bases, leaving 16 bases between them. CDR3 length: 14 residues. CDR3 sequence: CASIPEAVGTEAFF. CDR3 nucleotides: TGTGCCAGCATCCCAGAGGCAGTCGGCACTGAAGCTTTCTTT.

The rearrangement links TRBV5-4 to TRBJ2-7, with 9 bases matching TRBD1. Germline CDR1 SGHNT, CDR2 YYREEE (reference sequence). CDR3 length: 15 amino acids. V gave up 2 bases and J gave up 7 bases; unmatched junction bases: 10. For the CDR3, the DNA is TGTGCCAGCAGCTTTTCCCGGGACAGGGTGTGGGAGCAGTACTTC. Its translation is CASSFSRDRVWEQYF.

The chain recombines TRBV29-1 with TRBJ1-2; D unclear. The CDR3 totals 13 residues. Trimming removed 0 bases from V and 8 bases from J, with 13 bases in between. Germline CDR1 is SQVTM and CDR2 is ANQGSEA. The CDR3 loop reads CSVEEPGNGGYTF. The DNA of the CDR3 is TGCAGCGTTGAAGAGCCAGGTAATGGCGGCTACACCTTC.

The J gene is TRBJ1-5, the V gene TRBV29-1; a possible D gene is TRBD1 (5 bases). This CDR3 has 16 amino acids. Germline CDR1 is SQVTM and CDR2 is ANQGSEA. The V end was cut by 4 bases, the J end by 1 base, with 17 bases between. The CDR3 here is CSVVMGPGLSNQPQHF. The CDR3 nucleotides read TGCAGCGTTGTTATGGGTCCGGGACTGAGCAATCAGCCCCAGCATTTT.

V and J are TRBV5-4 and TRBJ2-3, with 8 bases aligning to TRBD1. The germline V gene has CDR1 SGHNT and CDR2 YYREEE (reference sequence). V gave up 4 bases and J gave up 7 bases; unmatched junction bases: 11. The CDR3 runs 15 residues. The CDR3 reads CASSPPTGVKNTQYF. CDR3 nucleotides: TGTGCCAGCAGCCCACCGACAGGGGTAAAAAATACGCAGTATTTT. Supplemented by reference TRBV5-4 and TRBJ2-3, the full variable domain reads ETGVTQSPTHLIKTRGQQVTLRCSSQSGHNTVSWYQQALGQGPQFIFQYYREEENGRGNFPPRFSGLQFPNYSSELNVNALELDDSALYLCASSPPTGVKNTQYFGPGTRLTVL.

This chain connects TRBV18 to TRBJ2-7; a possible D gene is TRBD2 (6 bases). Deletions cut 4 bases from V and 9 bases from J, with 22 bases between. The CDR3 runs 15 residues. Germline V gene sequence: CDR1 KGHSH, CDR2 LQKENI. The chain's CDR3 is CASSLKKIPTGGQYF. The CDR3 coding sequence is TGTGCCAGCTCACTAAAGAAGATACCAACCGGGGGGCAGTACTTC.

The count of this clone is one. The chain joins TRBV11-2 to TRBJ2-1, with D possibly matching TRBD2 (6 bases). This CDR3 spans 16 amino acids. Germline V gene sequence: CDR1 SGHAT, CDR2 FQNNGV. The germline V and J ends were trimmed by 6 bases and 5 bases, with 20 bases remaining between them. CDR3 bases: TGTGCCAGCAGGCCTGTGGGGGGAGTGGGTCACAATGAGCAGTTCTTC. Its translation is CASRPVGGVGHNEQFF.

This chain's CDR3 is CASRDRDRVPYF. CDR3 nucleotide sequence: TGTGCCAGCCGGGACAGGGATCGAGTTCCCTACTTC. The rearrangement joins TRBV27 to TRBJ2-7; 9 nucleotides line up with TRBD1. The J segment lost 13 bases and the V segment lost 8 bases, leaving 12 bases of the junction unmatched. Germline V gene data show CDR1 as MNHEY and CDR2 as SMNVEV (reference sequence). CDR3 length: 12 residues.

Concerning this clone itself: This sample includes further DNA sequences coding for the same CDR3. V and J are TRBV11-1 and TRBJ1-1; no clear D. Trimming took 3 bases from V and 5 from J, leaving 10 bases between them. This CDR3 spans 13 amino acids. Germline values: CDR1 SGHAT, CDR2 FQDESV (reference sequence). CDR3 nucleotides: TGTGCCAGCAGCTTCCGGGGTGCAACTGAAGCTTTCTTT. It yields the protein CASSFRGATEAFF.

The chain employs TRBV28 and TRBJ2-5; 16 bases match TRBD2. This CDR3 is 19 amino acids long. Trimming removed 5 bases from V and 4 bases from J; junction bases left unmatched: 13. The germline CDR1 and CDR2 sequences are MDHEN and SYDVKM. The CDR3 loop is CASSLRPGLAGGIGETQYF. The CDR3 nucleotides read TGTGCCAGCAGTCTTCGTCCGGGACTAGCGGGAGGGATAGGAGAGACCCAGTACTTC.

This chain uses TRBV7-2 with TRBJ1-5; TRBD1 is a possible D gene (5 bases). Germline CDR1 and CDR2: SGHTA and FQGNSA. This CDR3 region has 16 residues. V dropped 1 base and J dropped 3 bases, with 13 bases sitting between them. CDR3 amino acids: CASSLVGASVNQPQHF. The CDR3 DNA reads TGTGCCAGCAGCTTAGTTGGGGCCTCGGTCAATCAGCCCCAGCATTTT.

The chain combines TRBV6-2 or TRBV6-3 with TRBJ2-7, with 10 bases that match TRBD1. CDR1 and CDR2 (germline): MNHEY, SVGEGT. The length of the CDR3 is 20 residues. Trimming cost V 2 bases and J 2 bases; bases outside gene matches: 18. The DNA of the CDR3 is TGTGCCAGCAGTTACCCGGACGGGACAGGGGACTATCGACCCCCCTACGAGCAGTACTTC. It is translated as CASSYPDGTGDYRPPYEQYF.

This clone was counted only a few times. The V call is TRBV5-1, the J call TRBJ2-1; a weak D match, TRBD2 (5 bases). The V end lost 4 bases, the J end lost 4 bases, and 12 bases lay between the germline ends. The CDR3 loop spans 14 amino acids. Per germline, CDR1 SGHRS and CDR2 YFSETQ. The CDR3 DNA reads TGCGCCAGCAGCACCCCCGAGGGTTACAATGAGCAGTTCTTC. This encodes CASSTPEGYNEQFF.

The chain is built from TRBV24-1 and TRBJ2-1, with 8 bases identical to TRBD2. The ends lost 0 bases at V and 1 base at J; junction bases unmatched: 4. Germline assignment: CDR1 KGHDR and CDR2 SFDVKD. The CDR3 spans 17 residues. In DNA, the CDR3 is TGTGCCACCAGTGATTTGTTTAGCGGGAAATCCTACAATGAGCAGTTCTTC. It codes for CATSDLFSGKSYNEQFF.

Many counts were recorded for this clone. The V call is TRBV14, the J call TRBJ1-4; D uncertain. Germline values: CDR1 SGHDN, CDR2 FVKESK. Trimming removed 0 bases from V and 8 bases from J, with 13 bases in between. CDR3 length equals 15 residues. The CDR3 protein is CASSQDPQVREKLFF. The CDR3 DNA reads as TGTGCCAGCAGCCAAGACCCGCAGGTTCGCGAAAAACTGTTTTTT.

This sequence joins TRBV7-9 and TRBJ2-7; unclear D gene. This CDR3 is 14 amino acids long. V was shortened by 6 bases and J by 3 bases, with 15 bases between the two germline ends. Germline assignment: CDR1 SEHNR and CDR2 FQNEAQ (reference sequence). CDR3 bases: TGTGCCAGCAGAATTGACGGAAACAGCTACGAGCAGTACTTC. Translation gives CASRIDGNSYEQYF. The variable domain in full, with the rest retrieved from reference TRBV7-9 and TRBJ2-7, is DTGVSQNPRHKITKRGQNVTFRCDPISEHNRLYWYRQTLGQGPEFLTYFQNEAQLEKSRLLSDRFSAERPKGSFSTLEIQRTEQGDSAMYLCASRIDGNSYEQYFGPGTRLTVT.

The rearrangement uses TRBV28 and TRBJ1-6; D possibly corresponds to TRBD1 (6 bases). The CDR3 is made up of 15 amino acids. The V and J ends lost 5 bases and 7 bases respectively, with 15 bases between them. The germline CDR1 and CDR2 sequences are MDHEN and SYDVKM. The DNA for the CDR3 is TGTGCCAGCAGTCCCACAGGGTGGGGAAATTCACCCCTCCACTTT. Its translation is CASSPTGWGNSPLHF.

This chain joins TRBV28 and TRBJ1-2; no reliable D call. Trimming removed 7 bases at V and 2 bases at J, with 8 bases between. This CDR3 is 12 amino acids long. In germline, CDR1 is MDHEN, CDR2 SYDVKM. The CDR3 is CASISGNYGYTF. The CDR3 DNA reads TGTGCCAGCATCTCCGGGAACTATGGCTACACCTTC.

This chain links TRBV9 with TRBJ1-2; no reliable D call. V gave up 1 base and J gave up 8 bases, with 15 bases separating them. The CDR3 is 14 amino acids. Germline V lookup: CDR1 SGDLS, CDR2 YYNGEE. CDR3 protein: CASSVPGAPRGYTF. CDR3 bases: TGTGCCAGCAGCGTACCGGGAGCCCCACGCGGCTACACCTTC.

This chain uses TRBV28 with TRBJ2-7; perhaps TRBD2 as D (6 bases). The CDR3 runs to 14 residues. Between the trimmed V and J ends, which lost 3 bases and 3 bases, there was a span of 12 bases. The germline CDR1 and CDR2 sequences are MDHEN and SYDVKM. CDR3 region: CASSLRGGDYEQYF. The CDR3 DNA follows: TGTGCCAGCAGTTTGCGTGGAGGGGACTACGAGCAGTACTTC.

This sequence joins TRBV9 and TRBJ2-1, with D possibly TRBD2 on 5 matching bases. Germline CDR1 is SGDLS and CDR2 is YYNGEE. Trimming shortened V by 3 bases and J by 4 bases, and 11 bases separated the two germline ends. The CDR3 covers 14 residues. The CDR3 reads CASSGDRGYNEQFF. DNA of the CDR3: TGTGCCAGCAGCGGGGATCGGGGATACAATGAGCAGTTCTTC.

The CDR3 DNA sequence: TGTGCCAGCAGCTCGGGTTTGTATGGAAACACCATATATTTT. It specifies CASSSGLYGNTIYF. V is TRBV21-1 and J is TRBJ1-3. TRBV21-1 is termed a pseudogene. This CDR3 has 14 amino acids.

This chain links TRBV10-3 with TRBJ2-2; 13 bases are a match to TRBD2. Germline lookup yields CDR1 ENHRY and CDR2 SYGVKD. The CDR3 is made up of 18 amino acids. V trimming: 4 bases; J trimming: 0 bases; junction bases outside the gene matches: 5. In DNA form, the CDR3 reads TGTGCCATCAGTGTTACCGGGACTAGCGGGGCGAACACCGGGGAGCTGTTTTTT. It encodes CAISVTGTSGANTGELFF.